Presented here are 14 T cell receptor beta chains from one specimen sequenced in a study of blood T cell repertoires in COVID-19. Clones were read by immunoSEQ multiplex PCR, and TCRdb kept only the in-frame ones, dropping some. The sample lists about 160,000 clones; 80% were seen once. Sequencing used PBMCs or T cells enriched from blood (not recorded which). The receptors come from a woman aged 60 to 75 who had recovered from COVID-19.

The rearrangement links TRBV4-2 to TRBJ1-6; D not resolved. CDR1 and CDR2 (germline): LGHNA, YNFKEQ. V shed 4 bases and J shed 8 bases, with 12 bases lying between them. The CDR3 runs 14 residues. DNA of the CDR3: TGTGCCAGCAGCCTGACGGTGGGCGATTCACCCCTCCACTTT. Its protein is CASSLTVGDSPLHF.

There are many counts of this clone. The chain recombines TRBV5-4 with TRBJ1-2; D remains ambiguous. Germline V gene lookup returns CDR1 SGHNT and CDR2 YYREEE (reference sequence). The CDR3 is 14 amino acids. Trimming removed 1 base from V and 2 bases from J, with 9 bases in between. The CDR3 DNA reads as TGTGCCAGCAGCTTGTACAGCTCAAACTATGGCTACACCTTC. Translated, it gives CASSLYSSNYGYTF.

This clone was counted ten times or more. The genes are TRBV29-1 and TRBJ2-2, with D tentatively TRBD2 (5 bases). The germline CDR1 and CDR2 sequences are SQVTM and ANQGSEA. V shed 4 bases and J shed 5 bases, with 8 bases lying between them. The CDR3 runs to 12 residues. In nucleotides, the CDR3 is TGCAGCGTTGTGGAGCGGACCGGGGAGCTGTTTTTT. Encoded protein: CSVVERTGELFF.

CDR3 coding DNA: TGTGCCAGCAGCCTTGGACTGGGTAGCTCCTACGAGCAGTACTTC. Protein product: CASSLGLGSSYEQYF. The V and J genes are TRBV27 and TRBJ2-7; maybe TRBD2 (5 bases). The CDR3 is made up of 15 amino acids. The germline V gene encodes CDR1 MNHEY and CDR2 SMNVEV (reference sequence). V lost 6 bases to trimming and J lost 0 bases, with 15 bases between them.

The gene calls are TRBV18 and TRBJ2-5; TRBD2 aligns across 8 bases. Per the germline V gene, CDR1 is KGHSH and CDR2 is LQKENI. With 6 bases clipped from V and 2 bases from J, the junction kept 2 bases outside the gene matches. The CDR3 spans 13 residues. CDR3 loop: CASSRGGQETQYF. The CDR3 nucleotides read TGTGCCAGCTCCCGGGGGGGGCAAGAGACCCAGTACTTC.

About this clone: Other nucleotide sequences in the sample specify the same CDR3. This rearrangement joins TRBV12-3 or TRBV12-4 to TRBJ1-2; no reliable D call. V lost 7 bases and J 1 base, leaving 10 bases between the germline ends. The CDR3 runs to 13 residues. The CDR3 DNA follows: TGTGCCAGCAACAGAGAATTTAACTATGGCTACACCTTC. Encoded protein: CASNREFNYGYTF.

The genes are TRBV4-2 and TRBJ1-6, with no clear D. Germline V gene lookup returns CDR1 LGHNA and CDR2 YNFKEQ. V shed 6 bases and J shed 10 bases, with 16 bases lying between them. This CDR3 contains 14 residues. DNA for the CDR3: TGTGCCAGCAGAAAAGGAGGGCTGGGGTCACCCCTCCACTTT. Translated, it gives CASRKGGLGSPLHF.

This chain links TRBV27 with TRBJ2-1; TRBD1 aligns across 10 bases. Germline-derived CDR1 and CDR2 are MNHEY and SMNVEV (reference sequence). The trim removed 0 bases at V and 0 bases at J, leaving 11 bases unmatched. The CDR3 is 20 amino acids. The chain's CDR3 is CASSLSNGGQGTSSYNEQFF. The CDR3 bases are TGTGCCAGCAGTTTATCGAATGGGGGACAGGGGACCAGCTCCTACAATGAGCAGTTCTTC.

The gene calls are TRBV9 and TRBJ2-7, with TRBD1 identical over 7 bases. Germline CDR1 is SGDLS and CDR2 is YYNGEE. Germline trimming cut 1 base from V and 6 bases from J; bases unmatched to any gene: 10. The CDR3 length is 15 residues. Written as DNA, the CDR3 is TGTGCCAGCAGCGTAACCCCGACAGGGCCGGGCGAGCAGTACTTC. Translation: CASSVTPTGPGEQYF.

The rearrangement links TRBV7-8 to TRBJ1-4, with D perhaps matching TRBD1 (6 bases). The CDR3 loop spans 16 amino acids. Germline CDR1 SGHVS, CDR2 FQNEAQ. Trimming cost V 5 bases and J 6 bases, with 19 bases left between them. The CDR3 spells CASSGTSGAGHEKLFF. For the CDR3, the DNA is TGTGCCAGCAGCGGAACCTCAGGGGCCGGCCATGAAAAACTGTTTTTT.

The chain uses TRBV5-4 and TRBJ2-2; 8 bases line up with TRBD2. The CDR3 totals 16 residues. Per the germline V gene, CDR1 is SGHNT and CDR2 is YYREEE (reference sequence). The J segment lost 7 bases and the V segment lost 4 bases, leaving 12 bases of the junction unmatched. CDR3 sequence: CASSDRTSRVGGELFF. The CDR3 DNA reads as TGTGCCAGCAGCGACCGGACTAGCCGGGTAGGCGGGGAGCTGTTTTTT.

This clone was recorded once. This rearrangement joins TRBV27 to TRBJ1-1; 7 bases align to TRBD1. Germline V lookup: CDR1 MNHEY, CDR2 SMNVEV (reference sequence). The V segment lost 3 bases and the J segment 7 bases; nucleotides outside the gene matches: 8. CDR3 size: 14 residues. DNA of the CDR3: TGTGCCAGCAGTTTGTCTCTGGCAGGGGGTGAAGCTTTCTTT. It specifies CASSLSLAGGEAFF.

This clone appeared a few times. V gene TRBV10-3 combines with J gene TRBJ2-2, with TRBD1 identical over 8 bases. The CDR3 runs 14 residues. Germline V gene sequence: CDR1 ENHRY, CDR2 SYGVKD. The V gene end was trimmed by 3 bases and the J gene end by 7 bases; junction bases not matched to a gene: 4. The CDR3: CAISDSGGHGELFF. The CDR3, as DNA: TGTGCCATCAGTGATTCAGGGGGCCACGGGGAGCTGTTTTTT.

The rearrangement uses TRBV10-3 and TRBJ1-1; D unclear. Germline V gene lookup returns CDR1 ENHRY and CDR2 SYGVKD. V lost 4 bases and J lost 7, with 13 bases in between. The CDR3 length is 13 residues. Here the CDR3 reads CAISGSPGYEAFF. In DNA form, the CDR3 reads TGTGCCATCAGTGGTTCCCCAGGTTATGAAGCTTTCTTT.